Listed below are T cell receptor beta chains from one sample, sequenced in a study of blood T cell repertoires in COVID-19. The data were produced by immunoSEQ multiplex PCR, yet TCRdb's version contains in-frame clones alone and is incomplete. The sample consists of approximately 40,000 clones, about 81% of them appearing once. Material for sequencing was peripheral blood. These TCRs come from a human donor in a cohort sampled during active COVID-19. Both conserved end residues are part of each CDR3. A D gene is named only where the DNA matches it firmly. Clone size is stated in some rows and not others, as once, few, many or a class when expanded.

cdr3_nt: TGTGCCAGCAGAGATAGCGATAGAGATACGCAGTATTTT; cdr3_aa: CASRDSDRDTQYF; j_call: TRBJ2-3; clone_size: .; d_call: .; v_call: TRBV27
cdr3_nt: TGTGCCAGCAGCCCCGACAGGGATGAGCAGTTCTTC; cdr3_aa: CASSPDRDEQFF; j_call: TRBJ2-1; clone_size: .; d_call: TRBD1; v_call: TRBV6-5
cdr3_nt: TGTGCCAGCAGCTCCCGGACAGGCCAAGGGCCCCTCCACTTT; cdr3_aa: CASSSRTGQGPLHF; j_call: TRBJ1-6; clone_size: .; d_call: TRBD1; v_call: TRBV5-8
cdr3_nt: TGTGCCAGCGCCGAGTATGGCTACACCTTC; cdr3_aa: CASAEYGYTF; j_call: TRBJ1-2; clone_size: few; d_call: .; v_call: TRBV21-1
cdr3_nt: TGTGCCAGCAGCCCCGGGACAGGGTCTTCTGAAGCTTTCTTT; cdr3_aa: CASSPGTGSSEAFF; j_call: TRBJ1-1; clone_size: few; d_call: TRBD1; v_call: TRBV28
cdr3_nt: TGTGCCAGCAGCTTCGAGACAGGGGGAAATGAGCAGTTCTTC; cdr3_aa: CASSFETGGNEQFF; j_call: TRBJ2-1; clone_size: .; d_call: TRBD1; v_call: TRBV5-6
cdr3_nt: TGTGCCAGCAGCCAAGTAACCAGCGCTGAAGCTTTCTTT; cdr3_aa: CASSQVTSAEAFF; j_call: TRBJ1-1; clone_size: .; d_call: .; v_call: TRBV3-1/TRBV3-2
cdr3_nt: TGTGCCAGCAGCCAGGACCCTAGAGCGGGGGGATACAATGAGCAGTTCTTC; cdr3_aa: CASSQDPRAGGYNEQFF; j_call: TRBJ2-1; clone_size: .; d_call: TRBD2; v_call: TRBV3-1/TRBV3-2
cdr3_nt: TGTGCCAGCCAACAGGGGCTGGCCGGGGAGCTGTTTTTT; cdr3_aa: CASQQGLAGELFF; j_call: TRBJ2-2; clone_size: .; d_call: TRBD1; v_call: TRBV11-2
cdr3_nt: TGCGCCAGCAGCTTGGAAGTATCTGTCGAGACTGAAGCTTTCTTT; cdr3_aa: CASSLEVSVETEAFF; j_call: TRBJ1-1; clone_size: .; d_call: .; v_call: TRBV5-1
cdr3_nt: TGTGCCAGCAGCCAAGATCCGGGGCGGGGGGATTCCTACGAGCAGTACTTC; cdr3_aa: CASSQDPGRGDSYEQYF; j_call: TRBJ2-7; clone_size: .; d_call: TRBD2; v_call: TRBV4-2
cdr3_nt: TGCGCCAGCAGCTTGGCGGACAGGGAAGAGACCCAGTACTTC; cdr3_aa: CASSLADREETQYF; j_call: TRBJ2-5; clone_size: .; d_call: TRBD1; v_call: TRBV5-1
cdr3_nt: TGTGCCAGTAGGAGCTTAGCGGGGGGGCTCGAGACCCAGTACTTC; cdr3_aa: CASRSLAGGLETQYF; j_call: TRBJ2-5; clone_size: .; d_call: TRBD2; v_call: TRBV19
cdr3_nt: TGCCTTGCTAGAGCAGATGGCTACACCTTC; cdr3_aa: CLARADGYTF; j_call: TRBJ1-2; clone_size: .; d_call: .; v_call: TRBV20-1
cdr3_nt: TGCGCCAGCAGCCAAGACAGGACTTCTTACAATGAGCAGTTCTTC; cdr3_aa: CASSQDRTSYNEQFF; j_call: TRBJ2-1; clone_size: .; d_call: .; v_call: TRBV4-3
cdr3_nt: TGTGCCAGCAGCGAAAAACCACCTAGCGGGGGCTCAGATACGCAGTATTTT; cdr3_aa: CASSEKPPSGGSDTQYF; j_call: TRBJ2-3; clone_size: .; d_call: TRBD2; v_call: TRBV3-1/TRBV3-2
cdr3_nt: TGTGCCAGCAGCTTGGCTTTACGGGAGATCCAAGAGACCCAGTACTTC; cdr3_aa: CASSLALREIQETQYF; j_call: TRBJ2-5; clone_size: .; d_call: .; v_call: TRBV5-6
cdr3_nt: TGTGCCAGCAGCTTAGAACCGGGACAGGGGAGCGAGCAGTTCTTC; cdr3_aa: CASSLEPGQGSEQFF; j_call: TRBJ2-1; clone_size: .; d_call: TRBD1; v_call: TRBV11-3
cdr3_nt: TGTGCCAGCAGCTCCAGGGGGTTCGGGGCCAACGTCCTGACTTTC; cdr3_aa: CASSSRGFGANVLTF; j_call: TRBJ2-6; clone_size: .; d_call: TRBD1; v_call: TRBV7-9
cdr3_nt: TGTGCCAGCAGCTTGGGGGACAGGCCCTCCCGGAGGTACACTGAAGCTTTCTTT; cdr3_aa: CASSLGDRPSRRYTEAFF; j_call: TRBJ1-1; clone_size: .; d_call: TRBD1; v_call: TRBV7-8
cdr3_nt: TGCGCCAGCAGCCAAGATATAGAGGAGAGTTGGAATTCACCCCTCCACTTT; cdr3_aa: CASSQDIEESWNSPLHF; j_call: TRBJ1-6; clone_size: .; d_call: .; v_call: TRBV4-1
cdr3_nt: TGTGCCAGCAGCGCCTCGGGGGGGCACGGCACAGATACGCAGTATTTT; cdr3_aa: CASSASGGHGTDTQYF; j_call: TRBJ2-3; clone_size: .; d_call: TRBD2; v_call: TRBV9
cdr3_nt: TGCAGCGTGAAGAAAACAGGGGGCAGTCAGCATTTT; cdr3_aa: CSVKKTGGSQHF; j_call: TRBJ1-5; clone_size: once; d_call: TRBD1; v_call: TRBV29-1
cdr3_nt: TGTGCCAGCAGCTTTACCTCCGCGGGGAGGGGCACAGATACGCAGTATTTT; cdr3_aa: CASSFTSAGRGTDTQYF; j_call: TRBJ2-3; clone_size: .; d_call: TRBD2; v_call: TRBV11-2
cdr3_nt: TGTGCCAGCAGTCTTCGGGGGTTCCAAGAGACCCAGTACTTC; cdr3_aa: CASSLRGFQETQYF; j_call: TRBJ2-5; clone_size: .; d_call: .; v_call: TRBV5-6
cdr3_nt: TGTGCCAGCAGCCAAGCCAAATGGGGATCCGGGACAGGGGAAAACACTGAAGCTTTCTTT; cdr3_aa: CASSQAKWGSGTGENTEAFF; j_call: TRBJ1-1; clone_size: .; d_call: TRBD1; v_call: TRBV3-1/TRBV3-2
cdr3_nt: TGCGCCAGCAGCCCTAGCGGTAGCACAGATACGCAGTATTTT; cdr3_aa: CASSPSGSTDTQYF; j_call: TRBJ2-3; clone_size: .; d_call: TRBD2; v_call: TRBV4-3
cdr3_nt: TGTGCCAGCAGTTCAGGGTGGGGAAACACCATATATTTT; cdr3_aa: CASSSGWGNTIYF; j_call: TRBJ1-3; clone_size: .; d_call: .; v_call: TRBV28
cdr3_nt: TGTGCCAGCAGCCAGTCTGGCGGGGGGGTGATGGAGACCCAGTACTTC; cdr3_aa: CASSQSGGGVMETQYF; j_call: TRBJ2-5; clone_size: .; d_call: TRBD2; v_call: TRBV11-1
cdr3_nt: TGTGCCAGCAGTCGATACGGTGAGACCCAGTACTTC; cdr3_aa: CASSRYGETQYF; j_call: TRBJ2-5; clone_size: once; d_call: .; v_call: TRBV14
cdr3_nt: TGCGCCAGCAGCTCAGACGGACAGGGAAACACCATATATTTT; cdr3_aa: CASSSDGQGNTIYF; j_call: TRBJ1-3; clone_size: .; d_call: .; v_call: TRBV5-1
cdr3_nt: TGTGCCAGCAGTTTGGGGGGGAGTAGCACAGATACGCAGTATTTT; cdr3_aa: CASSLGGSSTDTQYF; j_call: TRBJ2-3; clone_size: .; d_call: TRBD2; v_call: TRBV27
cdr3_nt: TGTGCCAGCAGCTTGGGAGGTGGTCAGCCCCAGCATTTT; cdr3_aa: CASSLGGGQPQHF; j_call: TRBJ1-5; clone_size: .; d_call: .; v_call: TRBV5-8
cdr3_nt: TGTGCCAGCAGTTCCCAGGGGGGCGGCACCGGGGAGCTGTTTTTT; cdr3_aa: CASSSQGGGTGELFF; j_call: TRBJ2-2; clone_size: .; d_call: .; v_call: TRBV6-5
cdr3_nt: TGTGCCAGCAGCCCCTCAGGGTCCCCGCTCTATGGCTACACCTTC; cdr3_aa: CASSPSGSPLYGYTF; j_call: TRBJ1-2; clone_size: .; d_call: .; v_call: TRBV2
cdr3_nt: TGTGCCAGCAGCGTAGCCCTATACAATGAGCAGTTCTTC; cdr3_aa: CASSVALYNEQFF; j_call: TRBJ2-1; clone_size: .; d_call: .; v_call: TRBV9
cdr3_nt: TGTGCCAGCAGCGTAGCTACTAGCGGGGGACGGGGGTACAATGAGCAGTTCTTC; cdr3_aa: CASSVATSGGRGYNEQFF; j_call: TRBJ2-1; clone_size: .; d_call: TRBD2; v_call: TRBV9
cdr3_nt: TGTGCCAGCAACGCGGGGACTAGCGGGGGAGAGACCCAGTACTTC; cdr3_aa: CASNAGTSGGETQYF; j_call: TRBJ2-5; clone_size: .; d_call: TRBD2; v_call: TRBV7-2
cdr3_nt: TGTGCCAGCAGCCCTAATCTCGGCAATGAGCAGTTCTTC; cdr3_aa: CASSPNLGNEQFF; j_call: TRBJ2-1; clone_size: .; d_call: .; v_call: TRBV7-9
cdr3_nt: TGTGCCAGCAGAAGACTAGCGGGGAGGGAAGAGACCCAGTACTTC; cdr3_aa: CASRRLAGREETQYF; j_call: TRBJ2-5; clone_size: .; d_call: TRBD2; v_call: TRBV6-6
cdr3_nt: TGTGCCAGCAGCCAAAGGGGGGGCCTTTATTTGGAGCTGTTTTTT; cdr3_aa: CASSQRGGLYLELFF; j_call: TRBJ2-2; clone_size: few; d_call: .; v_call: TRBV3-1/TRBV3-2
cdr3_nt: TGTGCCAGCAGAAAGGGGGATCGGAATCAGCCCCAGCATTTT; cdr3_aa: CASRKGDRNQPQHF; j_call: TRBJ1-5; clone_size: few; d_call: .; v_call: TRBV6-5
cdr3_nt: TGTGCCAGCCCGCAATGGGAGCGGGGAGCAGATACGCAGTATTTT; cdr3_aa: CASPQWERGADTQYF; j_call: TRBJ2-3; clone_size: .; d_call: TRBD2; v_call: TRBV2
cdr3_nt: TGTGCCAGCAGTTTAAATCACTATGAGCAGTTCTTC; cdr3_aa: CASSLNHYEQFF; j_call: TRBJ2-1; clone_size: .; d_call: .; v_call: TRBV12-3/TRBV12-4
cdr3_nt: TGTGCCAGCAGCTTTGACGGGAATGCAGATACGCAGTATTTT; cdr3_aa: CASSFDGNADTQYF; j_call: TRBJ2-3; clone_size: .; d_call: .; v_call: TRBV7-7
cdr3_nt: TGCGCCAGCAGCCAAGATTTTAGGACAGGGGCAGATACGCAGTATTTT; cdr3_aa: CASSQDFRTGADTQYF; j_call: TRBJ2-3; clone_size: .; d_call: TRBD1; v_call: TRBV4-1
cdr3_nt: TGTGCCAGCAGTGAAGAGACAGGGGACAACTATGGCTACACCTTC; cdr3_aa: CASSEETGDNYGYTF; j_call: TRBJ1-2; clone_size: .; d_call: TRBD1; v_call: TRBV6-1
cdr3_nt: TGTGCCAGCAGCTTCGGGACTAGCGGGGGGGCCACTGAGCAGTTCTTC; cdr3_aa: CASSFGTSGGATEQFF; j_call: TRBJ2-1; clone_size: .; d_call: TRBD2; v_call: TRBV11-2
cdr3_nt: TGTGCCAGCAGCTTAAACGGCTATGGCTACACCTTC; cdr3_aa: CASSLNGYGYTF; j_call: TRBJ1-2; clone_size: few; d_call: .; v_call: TRBV7-2
cdr3_nt: TGTGCCAGCAGAAGTACCGGGACAATGGCTCCCGGGGAGCTGTTTTTT; cdr3_aa: CASRSTGTMAPGELFF; j_call: TRBJ2-2; clone_size: .; d_call: .; v_call: TRBV13
cdr3_nt: TGTGCCAGCAGTGCCCCCCAAGGGGATCCCTCCTGGGGGCAGTTCTTC; cdr3_aa: CASSAPQGDPSWGQFF; j_call: TRBJ2-1; clone_size: once; d_call: .; v_call: TRBV6-1
cdr3_nt: TGTGCCACCGCCCCCGCCGGGACAGTCAATGAGCAGTTCTTC; cdr3_aa: CATAPAGTVNEQFF; j_call: TRBJ2-1; clone_size: few; d_call: TRBD1; v_call: TRBV24-1
cdr3_nt: TGTGCCAGCAGTGGGCTTGAGGAGACCCAGTACTTC; cdr3_aa: CASSGLEETQYF; j_call: TRBJ2-5; clone_size: .; d_call: .; v_call: TRBV12-3/TRBV12-4
cdr3_nt: TGCAGCGCCCGACTAGCGGGGGGGCCAGGTGAGCAGTTCTTC; cdr3_aa: CSARLAGGPGEQFF; j_call: TRBJ2-1; clone_size: .; d_call: TRBD2; v_call: TRBV29-1
cdr3_nt: TGTGCCAGCAGTTTTAGGGGGATCACTGAAGCTTTCTTT; cdr3_aa: CASSFRGITEAFF; j_call: TRBJ1-1; clone_size: .; d_call: .; v_call: TRBV12-3/TRBV12-4
cdr3_nt: TGTGCCAGCAGCTTGTTGAGGGAGGACTCCTACGAGCAGTACTTC; cdr3_aa: CASSLLREDSYEQYF; j_call: TRBJ2-7; clone_size: .; d_call: .; v_call: TRBV5-6
cdr3_nt: TGTGCCAGCAGCTTAACTAGCGGGGGCCCCGAGACCCAGTACTTC; cdr3_aa: CASSLTSGGPETQYF; j_call: TRBJ2-5; clone_size: once; d_call: TRBD2; v_call: TRBV13
cdr3_nt: TGTGCCGGGGACTCGGCGGGGGTGGGGGAGACCCAGTACTTC; cdr3_aa: CAGDSAGVGETQYF; j_call: TRBJ2-5; clone_size: once; d_call: TRBD2; v_call: TRBV30
cdr3_nt: TGTGCCAGCAGTGAATACACGGGGGATGAAAAACTGTTTTTT; cdr3_aa: CASSEYTGDEKLFF; j_call: TRBJ1-4; clone_size: .; d_call: .; v_call: TRBV6-1
cdr3_nt: TGTGCCAGCAGTTCCCGGACTGGCGAAAAACTGTTTTTT; cdr3_aa: CASSSRTGEKLFF; j_call: TRBJ1-4; clone_size: .; d_call: .; v_call: TRBV27